These 9 T cell receptor beta chains were all obtained from the same sample, sequenced in a study of PD-L1 blockade in urothelial cancer. Clones were sequenced by immunoSEQ multiplex PCR, and TCRdb holds only the in-frame ones, with some missing. The table lists 90,000 to 120,000 clones, about 85% of them singletons. The starting material was PBMCs, obtained around atezolizumab (anti-PD-L1) treatment. These receptors were taken from a middle-aged man with urothelial cancer.

The rearrangement joins TRBV2 to TRBJ2-5; 11 bases match TRBD2. The trim removed 5 bases at V and 0 bases at J, leaving 2 bases unmatched. The germline CDR1 and CDR2 sequences are SNHLY and FYNNEI. This CDR3 spans 15 amino acids. The CDR3 is CASSPTSGNQETQYF. In DNA, the CDR3 is TGTGCCAGCAGTCCGACTAGCGGGAACCAAGAGACCCAGTACTTC.

The gene calls are TRBV28 and TRBJ2-1, with TRBD2 matching over 7 bases. The CDR3 loop spans 16 amino acids. Germline V gene data show CDR1 as MDHEN and CDR2 as SYDVKM. V was pared by 4 bases and J by 7 bases, with 13 bases of the junction left unmatched. DNA of the CDR3: TGTGCCAGCAGTTCAAGCGGCGTAGCTAGCGGAAATGAGCAGTTCTTC. Translated: CASSSSGVASGNEQFF. The complete variable domain, with remaining parts taken from reference TRBV28 and TRBJ2-1, reads DVKVTQSSRYLVKRTGEKVFLECVQDMDHENMFWYRQDPGLGLRLIYFSYDVKMKEKGDIPEGYSVSREKKERFSLILESASTNQTSMYLCASSSSGVASGNEQFFGPGTRLTVL.

V is TRBV30 and J is TRBJ1-1; TRBD1 matches 10 bases. The CDR3 sequence is 14 residues long. Germline CDR1 is GTSNPN and CDR2 is SVGIG (reference sequence). Trimming cost V 1 base and J 6 bases; bases outside gene matches: 5. The CDR3 sequence is CAWSGDRGRPEAFF. The CDR3 bases are TGTGCCTGGAGTGGGGACAGGGGAAGGCCTGAAGCTTTCTTT.

This sequence joins TRBV5-1 and TRBJ2-2; 8 nucleotides agree with TRBD2. Unmatched junction bases numbered 2, after V lost 0 bases and J lost 4 bases. CDR1 SGHRS and CDR2 YFSETQ come from the germline V gene. The CDR3 is 15 residues long. CDR3 region: CASSLVAGGTGELFF. The DNA of the CDR3 is TGCGCCAGCAGCTTGGTGGCGGGGGGCACCGGGGAGCTGTTTTTT.

The CDR3 loop reads CASSGMTGGNQPQHF. The CDR3 region has the DNA TGTGCCAGTAGCGGCATGACAGGGGGCAATCAGCCCCAGCATTTT. The chain is built from TRBV19 and TRBJ1-5; 8 positions match TRBD1. Germline-derived CDR1 and CDR2 are LNHDA and SQIVND (reference sequence). The CDR3 is 15 amino acids. Trimming at V came to 6 bases and at J to 2 bases, leaving 6 bases not matched to a gene.

This rearrangement joins TRBV11-2 to TRBJ2-7, with D possibly matching TRBD2 (7 bases). V was shortened by 3 bases and J by 2 bases, with 11 bases between the two germline ends. The CDR3 contains 14 residues. CDR1 and CDR2 from the germline V gene are SGHAT and FQNNGV. The CDR3 DNA follows: TGTGCCAGCAGCTTGTACGGGGGGCCCTACGAGCAGTACTTC. Protein sequence: CASSLYGGPYEQYF.

The chain employs TRBV10-2 and TRBJ2-2; D may be TRBD2 (5 bases). V was pared by 7 bases and J by 6 bases, with 15 bases between. In germline, CDR1 is WSHSY, CDR2 SAAADI. This CDR3 spans 14 amino acids. CDR3 coding DNA: TGCGCCAGCACCCGGGAAGTCCGGGCCGGGGAGCTGTTTTTT. Translating it yields CASTREVRAGELFF.

A single count supports this clone. J is TRBJ1-6 and V is TRBV7-2; D may be TRBD1 (5 bases). The CDR3 has 15 residues. V lost 3 bases and J lost 7, with 13 bases in between. The V gene's germline CDR1 is SGHTA and CDR2 FQGNSA. CDR3 region: CASSFWGEGNSPLHF. CDR3 nucleotides: TGTGCCAGCAGCTTTTGGGGGGAAGGAAATTCACCCCTCCACTTT. Together with reference TRBV7-2 and TRBJ1-6, the CDR3 gives the full variable domain: GAGVSQSPSNKVTEKGKDVELRCDPISGHTALYWYRQSLGQGLEFLIYFQGNSAPDKSGLPSDRFSAERTGGSVSTLTIQRTQQEDSAVYLCASSFWGEGNSPLHFGNGTRLTVT.

This sequence joins TRBV9 and TRBJ2-6, with 7 bases aligning to TRBD1. Losses at the gene ends were 4 bases for V and 0 bases for J; bases not matched to a gene: 7. Per germline, CDR1 SGDLS and CDR2 YYNGEE. This CDR3 has 17 residues. The CDR3 DNA follows: TGTGCCAGCAGCTCACGGGACAGCGGCTCTGGGGCCAACGTCCTGACTTTC. The encoded protein is CASSSRDSGSGANVLTF.